The text below deals with one TCR beta chain. A few counts support this clonotype. No antigen is known for it. No base-level quality is on record; no much larger clone is a single base apart. The CDR3 runs 13 residues from the cysteine to the phenylalanine. The only DNA kept is the CDR3, 39 bases in frame from the first base. The germline ends are 17 bases apart after V is trimmed by 5 bases and J by 10 bases. In the germline V gene, CDR1 corresponds to SGHTA and CDR2 to FQGTGA. Library preparation employed PCR. The sequencer listed for this sample is Illumina HiSeq 2500. Molecular barcoding was employed in the preparation of TCR libraries, with unique molecular identifiers being used to normalize TCRbeta repertoire quantification. Starting from the raw public reads, TCRdb applied fastp trimming at Q25, assembled clones with MiXCR and retained in-frame beta chains. Each entry merges the rows of one CDR3 protein and shows their most common DNA and genes. In all, the sample holds a few hundred thousand distinct CDR3 sequences, and around 10% of those were seen once. The ten largest clones take up less than 2.5% of the sample.

The sample is drawn from a study of T-cell reconstitution after alpha-beta-depleted transplantation in children (dated by TCRdb to the mid-2010s). Study-level background: T-cell immune reconstitution after TCRalphabeta/CD19-depleted allogeneic hematopoietic cell transplantation in children was quantitatively tracked in the study by means of TCR repertoire profiling.

The source is a human donor who donated a stem cell graft to a child with acute lymphoblastic leukemia. This receptor chain uses TRBV7-3 and TRBJ1-1; the D gene is not confidently resolved. The specimen comprised PBMCs from the stem cell graft donor, sampled from the stem cell graft. The CDR3 region: CASSPGVREGAFF. In nucleotide form, the sequence is TGTGCCAGCAGCCCAGGTGTCCGGGAAGGAGCTTTCTTT.